These T cell receptor beta chains were read from a single sample in a study of monozygotic twins with inflammatory bowel disease. Reprocessing the 5' RACE reads, TCRdb reports a single entry for every CDR3 protein and omits DNA. The listing records 150,000 to 200,000 distinct CDR3 sequences. Specimen: blood. These TCRs come from a human donor with ulcerative colitis or Crohn's disease, or a healthy co-twin of an affected twin (not recorded which). Each CDR3 is given with its conserved first and last residue.

V	J	CDR3
TRBV5-1	TRBJ2-3	CASSLGLWERTLTDTQYF
TRBV29-1	TRBJ2-5	CSVDHRQETQYF
TRBV7-7	TRBJ2-5	CASSLGISGEETQYF
TRBV28	TRBJ1-1	CASFPGQRNTEAFF
TRBV11-1	TRBJ2-2	CASSGLTIAGGPGTGELFF
TRBV27	TRBJ2-2	CASSPLGPQNTGELFF
TRBV20-1	TRBJ2-7	CSVIDRGYEQYF
TRBV20-1	TRBJ1-2	CSPPRVWVHGYTF
TRBV5-4	TRBJ2-7	CASRGGSSYEQYF
TRBV7-2	TRBJ2-5	CASSLGSAGRQETQYF
TRBV30	TRBJ2-3	CAWIGRTSGRPSTDTQYF
TRBV29-1	TRBJ1-2	CSVRGSDYGYTF
TRBV14	TRBJ2-7	CASSQDPQGSPYEQYF
TRBV30	TRBJ2-5	CAWSSGTSGSPQETQYF
TRBV28	TRBJ1-1	CASSLGTRQEAFF
TRBV27	TRBJ2-1	CASKPREGSYNEQFF
TRBV15	TRBJ1-2	CATKAGGLDGYTF
TRBV5-1	TRBJ2-4	CASRPPSGRAEYF
TRBV21-1	TRBJ2-7	CASLGGLPYEQYF
TRBV7-8	TRBJ2-2	CASSWPGELFF
TRBV20-1	TRBJ2-4	CSARGVIARIGKENIQYF
TRBV18	TRBJ2-1	CASSPASGTYNEQFF
TRBV28	TRBJ2-3	CATEILAGPSTDTQYF
TRBV6-1	TRBJ1-1	CASRLLGVSVTEAFF
TRBV3-1	TRBJ1-3	CASSPQTGNSGNTIYF
TRBV30	TRBJ2-7	CAWSAETGTSTTYEQYF
TRBV4-3	TRBJ2-7	CASSQDYPSGWEQYF
TRBV12-3/TRBV12-4	TRBJ2-3	CASSHLQGGGTDTQYF
TRBV5-1	TRBJ2-3	CASSLAGRVDTQYF
TRBV6-1	TRBJ1-2	CASSPGGQGRPNYGYTF
TRBV12-3/TRBV12-4	TRBJ2-1	CASSLQASSYNEQFF
TRBV7-2	TRBJ1-2	CASSLAGNYGYTF
TRBV11-2	TRBJ1-2	CASTQRRGEGNYGYTF
TRBV24-1	TRBJ2-3	CATSDLSDTQYF
TRBV20-1	TRBJ2-3	CSGTSKADTQYF
TRBV11-2	TRBJ2-1	CASSLRLAGGPSNEQFF
TRBV7-2	TRBJ2-7	CASSLPLTEQYF
TRBV7-2	TRBJ1-1	CASSLDGHMNTEAFF
TRBV4-2	TRBJ2-7	CASSQDHLFGTGAREQYF